This T cell receptor beta chain was sequenced in a study of cytomegalovirus exposure and HLA in healthy donors. Sequencing used immunoSEQ multiplex PCR; TCRdb keeps in-frame clones, though not all of them. The data hold some 120,000 clones, with about 89% observed a single time. The CDR3 contains 15 residues. V was clipped by 1 base and J by 0 bases, with 10 bases between them. CDR1 MDHEN and CDR2 SYDVKM come from the germline V gene. Study outcomes and limitations: The study flagged about 150 TCR beta chains as cytomegalovirus-associated.

Notes on this clone: Its specificity is unknown.

The chain recombines TRBV28 with TRBJ2-7; no clear D. The sequence was collected from a woman aged 18-29 years in good health and CMV-seronegative. Sequenced material: PBMCs. The chain's CDR3 is CASSLYGFSSYEQYF. The CDR3 coding sequence is TGTGCCAGCAGTTTATACGGGTTCAGCTCCTACGAGCAGTACTTC. The full variable domain, completed using reference TRBV28 and TRBJ2-7, is DVKVTQSSRYLVKRTGEKVFLECVQDMDHENMFWYRQDPGLGLRLIYFSYDVKMKEKGDIPEGYSVSREKKERFSLILESASTNQTSMYLCASSLYGFSSYEQYFGPGTRLTVT.